The 27 T cell receptor beta chains below come from one sample, sequenced in a study of blood T cell repertoires in COVID-19. Method: immunoSEQ multiplex PCR; TCRdb's copy keeps in-frame clones and lacks some. The table lists more than 85,000 clones, over 75% of them singletons. What was sequenced was peripheral blood. The receptors shown here come from a woman aged 80 or over with acute or convalescent COVID-19.

The chain employs TRBV19 and TRBJ1-1; D is undetermined. The CDR3 consists of 14 residues. V lost 0 bases and J 6 bases, leaving 11 bases between the germline ends. Germline assignment: CDR1 LNHDA and CDR2 SQIVND (reference sequence). The chain's CDR3 is CASSIDRGFAEAFF. In nucleotides, the CDR3 is TGTGCCAGTAGTATAGATCGAGGTTTCGCTGAAGCTTTCTTT.

This clone was counted a few times. V usage is TRBV24-1 and J usage is TRBJ1-3; no reliable D call. Trimming shortened V by 9 bases and J by 4 bases, and 18 bases separated the two germline ends. This CDR3 contains 15 residues. The V gene's germline CDR1 is KGHDR and CDR2 SFDVKD. The CDR3 region has the DNA TGTGCCACCCCCTGCCGGGAACAGTGGGGAAACACCATATATTTT. This gives the protein CATPCREQWGNTIYF.

This chain uses TRBV28 with TRBJ1-2; the D gene is possibly TRBD1 (6 bases). V was shortened by 3 bases and J by 4 bases, with 12 bases between the two germline ends. The CDR3 contains 14 residues. From germline, CDR1 is MDHEN and CDR2 SYDVKM. The CDR3 region is CASSLVGQFYGYTF. As DNA, the CDR3 is TGTGCCAGCAGTTTGGTCGGACAGTTCTATGGCTACACCTTC.

This clone has only one observation. This rearrangement joins TRBV5-1 to TRBJ1-1; the match to TRBD1 covers 7 bases. The J segment lost 4 bases and the V segment lost 0 bases, leaving 3 bases of the junction unmatched. CDR3 length: 14 residues. Germline loops: CDR1 SGHRS, CDR2 YFSETQ. CDR3 DNA sequence: TGCGCCAGCAGCTTGGAGGCAGGGGGCACTGAAGCTTTCTTT. Its protein product is CASSLEAGGTEAFF.

The chain carries TRBV9 and TRBJ2-7; possible D gene TRBD2, 5 bases. V shed 1 base and J shed 6 bases, with 17 bases lying between them. This CDR3 comprises 15 residues. CDR1 and CDR2 from the germline V gene are SGDLS and YYNGEE. DNA for the CDR3: TGTGCCAGCAGCGTATTTGAGAGAGGGCAGTCCGAGCAGTACTTC. Translating it yields CASSVFERGQSEQYF.

The chain uses TRBV5-5 and TRBJ2-7, with 10 bases identical to TRBD1. The CDR3 is 15 amino acids. Trimming took 4 bases from V and 3 from J; bases not matched to a gene: 7. Germline assignment: CDR1 SGHKS and CDR2 YYEKEE (reference sequence). The CDR3 protein is CASSPRDRGYYEQYF. The CDR3 nucleotides are TGTGCCAGCAGCCCCCGGGACAGGGGCTACTACGAGCAGTACTTC.

The chain links TRBV18 to TRBJ1-1; 7 positions match TRBD1. Germline V gene data show CDR1 as KGHSH and CDR2 as LQKENI. Trimming at V came to 2 bases and at J to 3 bases, leaving 6 bases not matched to a gene. CDR3 length equals 15 residues. CDR3: CASSPDDRVYTEAFF. The DNA of the CDR3 is TGTGCCAGCTCACCAGACGACAGGGTGTACACTGAAGCTTTCTTT.

The chain is built from TRBV29-1 and TRBJ1-2; TRBD1 might be the D (5 bases). The CDR3 runs to 12 residues. Trimming removed 3 bases from V and 4 bases from J, with 9 bases in between. Germline V gives CDR1 SQVTM, CDR2 ANQGSEA. The CDR3 sequence: CSVEWTTYGYTF. The CDR3 nucleotides are TGCAGCGTTGAGTGGACAACCTATGGCTACACCTTC.

The chain carries TRBV6-5 and TRBJ1-1; D unresolved. V was trimmed by 1 base and J by 7 bases, leaving 10 bases between them. The CDR3 is 13 residues long. Per the germline V gene, CDR1 is MNHEY and CDR2 is SVGAGI. DNA of the CDR3: TGTGCCAGCAGTTACTTTTCGAGTAGTGAAGCTTTCTTT. Translation: CASSYFSSSEAFF.

This clone showed up just a few times. The V gene is TRBV19, the J gene TRBJ2-7, with TRBD1 matching 9 bases. Germline V gene sequence: CDR1 LNHDA, CDR2 SQIVND (reference sequence). CDR3 length: 15 amino acids. The V and J ends lost 3 bases and 2 bases, in that order; junction bases with no gene match: 5. In DNA form, the CDR3 reads TGTGCCAGTAGTATGGCCCGGGACAGGGCCTACGAGCAGTACTTC. It encodes CASSMARDRAYEQYF.

The chain joins TRBV9 to TRBJ2-2; 7 positions agree with TRBD1. V was pared by 3 bases and J by 6 bases, with 17 bases of the junction left unmatched. Germline CDR1 is SGDLS and CDR2 is YYNGEE. This CDR3 contains 18 residues. The chain's CDR3 is CASSGSPVGTGVSGELFF. Written as DNA, the CDR3 is TGTGCCAGCAGCGGATCCCCGGTCGGTACAGGGGTGTCCGGGGAGCTGTTTTTT.

The genes are TRBV4-1 and TRBJ2-3, with 8 bases lining up with TRBD1. Losses at the gene ends were 4 bases for V and 4 bases for J; bases not matched to a gene: 7. The CDR3 is made up of 15 amino acids. Per germline, CDR1 MGHRA and CDR2 YSYEKL. CDR3 protein: CASSLRQGTSDTQYF. CDR3 coding DNA: TGCGCCAGCAGCCTCAGACAGGGGACGTCAGATACGCAGTATTTT.

The CDR3 is CASSPRVGTGGATNEKLFF. Here the CDR3 DNA reads TGTGCCAGCTCACCACGCGTCGGGACAGGGGGCGCGACTAATGAAAAACTGTTTTTT. The rearrangement joins TRBV18 to TRBJ1-4, with 12 bases lining up with TRBD1. Per the germline V gene, CDR1 is KGHSH and CDR2 is LQKENI. Trimming took 1 base from V and 2 from J; bases not matched to a gene: 8. The CDR3 is 19 amino acids. Looking up the rest from reference TRBV18 and TRBJ1-4 gives the full variable domain: NAGVMQNPRHLVRRRGQEARLRCSPMKGHSHVYWYRQLPEEGLKFMVYLQKENIIDESGMPKERFSAEFPKEGPSILRIQQVVRGDSAAYFCASSPRVGTGGATNEKLFFGSGTQLSVL.

The rearrangement uses TRBV18 and TRBJ1-2; 9 positions agree with TRBD1. V gave up 5 bases and J gave up 5 bases; unmatched junction bases: 3. The CDR3 sequence is 13 residues long. Germline-derived CDR1 and CDR2 are KGHSH and LQKENI. The CDR3 DNA sequence: TGTGCCAGCTCAGAAGGGACAGGGTATGGCTACACCTTC. As protein: CASSEGTGYGYTF.

This clone showed up just a few times. V gene TRBV29-1 combines with J gene TRBJ1-1, with 7 nucleotides matching TRBD1. The CDR3 runs 12 residues. V was clipped by 4 bases and J by 1 base; unmatched bases: 0. CDR1 and CDR2 (germline): SQVTM, ANQGSEA. CDR3: CSVGTGNTEAFF. CDR3 DNA: TGCAGCGTTGGGACAGGGAACACTGAAGCTTTCTTT.

The CDR3 DNA reads TGTGCCAGCAGTCCCCACACGACAGATACGCAGTATTTT. This translates into CASSPHTTDTQYF. The chain is built from TRBV28 and TRBJ2-3, with D unresolved. Germline V gene sequence: CDR1 MDHEN, CDR2 SYDVKM. V gave up 5 bases and J gave up 3 bases, with 9 bases separating them. CDR3 length equals 13 residues. Together with reference TRBV28 and TRBJ2-3, the CDR3 gives the full variable domain: DVKVTQSSRYLVKRTGEKVFLECVQDMDHENMFWYRQDPGLGLRLIYFSYDVKMKEKGDIPEGYSVSREKKERFSLILESASTNQTSMYLCASSPHTTDTQYFGPGTRLTVL.

The gene calls are TRBV27 and TRBJ2-1, with TRBD2 matching 8 bases. Losses at the gene ends were 3 bases for V and 7 bases for J; bases not matched to a gene: 11. The CDR3 has 16 amino acids. The V gene's germline CDR1 is MNHEY and CDR2 SMNVEV (reference sequence). The DNA of the CDR3 is TGTGCCAGCAGTTTGGTTGGGGGACTAGAGGTGAATGAGCAGTTCTTC. Translating gives CASSLVGGLEVNEQFF.

This clone was detected once. This sequence joins TRBV9 and TRBJ1-1; 7 positions agree with TRBD1. The CDR3 is 15 residues long. Germline CDR1 SGDLS, CDR2 YYNGEE. Trimming at V came to 0 bases and at J to 5 bases, leaving 7 bases not matched to a gene. The CDR3 DNA reads as TGTGCCAGCAGCGTAGTAGAGGGGGCGCGTACTGAAGCTTTCTTT. Its protein is CASSVVEGARTEAFF.

The chain carries TRBV5-1 and TRBJ2-7; 10 nucleotides line up with TRBD2. Germline CDR1 is SGHRS and CDR2 is YFSETQ. The CDR3 contains 13 residues. V trimming: 5 bases; J trimming: 6 bases; junction bases outside the gene matches: 5. The CDR3 DNA reads TGCGCCAGCAGTGCGGCTAGCGGGAGCGAGCAGTACTTC. This translates into CASSAASGSEQYF.

The J gene is TRBJ2-2, the V gene TRBV14; 7 nucleotides agree with TRBD1. Germline CDR1 and CDR2: SGHDN and FVKESK. The V segment lost 1 base and the J segment 4 bases; nucleotides outside the gene matches: 6. The CDR3 length is 16 residues. The CDR3 DNA reads TGTGCCAGCAGCCAAGTGAGGGGGCTAAGCACCGGGGAGCTGTTTTTT. This encodes CASSQVRGLSTGELFF.

The chain has TRBV4-3 and TRBJ1-6, with a possible D match to TRBD1 (5 bases). Germline values: CDR1 LGHNA, CDR2 YSLEER. The CDR3 length is 14 residues. V lost 4 bases and J lost 10, with 14 bases in between. CDR3 amino acids: CASSLNEGESPLHF. The CDR3 DNA sequence: TGCGCCAGCAGCCTAAACGAAGGGGAATCACCCCTCCACTTT.

CDR3 sequence: CASSSPTSTGETQYF. DNA for the CDR3: TGTGCCAGCAGCTCGCCAACTAGCACCGGAGAGACCCAGTACTTC. V and J are TRBV7-2 and TRBJ2-5; D possibly corresponds to TRBD2 (6 bases). CDR3 length equals 15 residues. The V end was cut by 4 bases, the J end by 4 bases, with 16 bases between. CDR1 and CDR2 (germline): SGHTA, FQGNSA.

V usage is TRBV6-5 and J usage is TRBJ2-1; D gene uncertain. The CDR3 spans 14 residues. Germline-derived CDR1 and CDR2 are MNHEY and SVGAGI. Trimming shortened V by 6 bases and J by 2 bases, and 11 bases separated the two germline ends. CDR3 residues: CASSQQSTYNEQFF. The DNA of the CDR3 is TGTGCCAGCAGCCAACAGAGTACCTACAATGAGCAGTTCTTC.

V gene TRBV7-2 combines with J gene TRBJ2-5; D is undetermined. Trimming took off 0 bases at V and 4 bases at J, with 6 bases between the two ends. The germline V gene has CDR1 SGHTA and CDR2 FQGNSA. The CDR3 extends over 13 amino acids. CDR3 loop: CASSLAWRETQYF. CDR3 coding DNA: TGTGCCAGCAGCTTAGCATGGAGAGAGACCCAGTACTTC.

V gene TRBV4-3 combines with J gene TRBJ2-7; D might be TRBD2 (6 bases). The germline V gene encodes CDR1 LGHNA and CDR2 YSLEER. The CDR3 has 19 amino acids. Trimming pared 1 base from V and 1 base from J, leaving 23 bases between. CDR3 nucleotides: TGCGCCAGCAGCCAAGGTGTAGCGTGGAGGGCAGACCCTTCCTACGAGCAGTACTTC. This gives the protein CASSQGVAWRADPSYEQYF.

The CDR3 spells CASSQTTGSQPQHF. In DNA, the CDR3 is TGTGCCAGCAGCCAAACCACAGGGTCTCAGCCCCAGCATTTT. This chain uses TRBV6-2 or TRBV6-3 with TRBJ1-5; the D gene is possibly TRBD1 (6 bases). V was cut by 6 bases and J by 6 bases, with 15 bases left in between. The CDR3 is 14 residues long. The germline gives CDR1 MNHEY, CDR2 SVGEGT.

The chain uses TRBV6-2 or TRBV6-3 and TRBJ1-6; D gene uncertain. The CDR3 length is 13 residues. Trimming stripped 0 bases from V and 11 bases from J, with 8 bases between. Germline V gene sequence: CDR1 MNHEY, CDR2 SVGEGT. CDR3 DNA sequence: TGTGCCAGCAGTTACTCGGGAGGTGCACCCCTCCACTTT. It encodes CASSYSGGAPLHF.